This T cell receptor beta chain came from a study of immune evolution from preneoplasia to lung adenocarcinoma. Turning to the study itself: HLA loss of heterozygosity: about 7% AIS, less than 18% MIA, 30% to 35% ADC, none AAH.

The study, taken as a whole, reports: Normal lung had the highest top T cell clone frequencies. Compared with EGFR-mutant or double wild-type lesions, KRAS-mutant nodules were more clonal.

Worth noting for this clone: Its cognate antigen is unknown.

Patient tissue came from resections in Japan or China, 2014–2017. Assay used: immunoSEQ multiplex PCR; TCRdb lists only in-frame clones, some missing. Of a few thousand clones in the sample, around 75% were seen once. Germline assignment: CDR1 SGHNT and CDR2 YYREEE (reference sequence). Trimming stripped 3 bases from V and 2 bases from J, with 8 bases between. The CDR3 runs 13 residues. Sequencing input: FFPE minimally invasive lung adenocarcinoma tissue. This chain links TRBV5-4 with TRBJ2-5; D gene ambiguous. This sequence was found in a person aged 60-80 years with lung adenocarcinoma. The CDR3 DNA reads as TGTGCCAGCAGCTCGGGCCTACAAGAGACCCAGTACTTC. Protein product: CASSSGLQETQYF.